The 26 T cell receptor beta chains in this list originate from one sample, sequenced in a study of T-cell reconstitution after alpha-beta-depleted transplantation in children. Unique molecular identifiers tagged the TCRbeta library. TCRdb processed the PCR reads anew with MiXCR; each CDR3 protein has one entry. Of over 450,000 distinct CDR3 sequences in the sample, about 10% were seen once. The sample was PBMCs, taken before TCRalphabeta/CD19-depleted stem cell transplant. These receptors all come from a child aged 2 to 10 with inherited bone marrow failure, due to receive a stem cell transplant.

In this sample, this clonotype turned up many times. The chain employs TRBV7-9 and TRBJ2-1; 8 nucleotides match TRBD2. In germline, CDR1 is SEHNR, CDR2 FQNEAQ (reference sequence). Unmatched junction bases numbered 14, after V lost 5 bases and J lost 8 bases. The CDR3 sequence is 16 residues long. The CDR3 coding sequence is TGTGCCAGCAGCCCCTACCCGGGACTAGTTTTATATGAGCAGTTCTTC. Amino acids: CASSPYPGLVLYEQFF.

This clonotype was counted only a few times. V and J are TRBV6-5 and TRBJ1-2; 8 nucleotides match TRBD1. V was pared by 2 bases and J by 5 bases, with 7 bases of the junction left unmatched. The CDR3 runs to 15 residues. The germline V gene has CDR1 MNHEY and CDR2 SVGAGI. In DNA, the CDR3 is TGTGCCAGCAGTTACGGGACAGGTGGACGGTATGGCTACACCTTC. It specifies CASSYGTGGRYGYTF.

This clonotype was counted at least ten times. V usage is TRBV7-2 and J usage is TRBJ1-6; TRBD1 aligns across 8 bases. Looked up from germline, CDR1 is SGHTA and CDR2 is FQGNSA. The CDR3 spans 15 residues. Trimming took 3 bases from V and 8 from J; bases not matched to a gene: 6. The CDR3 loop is CASSFTGTGDSPLHF. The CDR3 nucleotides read TGTGCCAGCAGCTTTACCGGGACAGGCGATTCACCCCTCCACTTT. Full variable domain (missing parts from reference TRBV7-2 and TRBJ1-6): GAGVSQSPSNKVTEKGKDVELRCDPISGHTALYWYRQSLGQGLEFLIYFQGNSAPDKSGLPSDRFSAERTGGSVSTLTIQRTQQEDSAVYLCASSFTGTGDSPLHFGNGTRLTVT.

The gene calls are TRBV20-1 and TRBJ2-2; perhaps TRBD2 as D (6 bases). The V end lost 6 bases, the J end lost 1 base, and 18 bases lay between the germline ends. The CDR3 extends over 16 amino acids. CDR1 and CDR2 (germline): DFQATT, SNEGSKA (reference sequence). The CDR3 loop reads CSAVRMVRENTGELFF. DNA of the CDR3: TGCAGTGCCGTTAGAATGGTGCGGGAGAACACCGGGGAGCTGTTTTTT.

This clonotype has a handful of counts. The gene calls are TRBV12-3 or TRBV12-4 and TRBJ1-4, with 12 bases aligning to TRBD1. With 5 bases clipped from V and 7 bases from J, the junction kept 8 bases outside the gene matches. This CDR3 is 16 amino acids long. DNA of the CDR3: TGTGCCAGCAGTCCAAACCCGGGACAGGGGGCTGAAAAACTGTTTTTT. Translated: CASSPNPGQGAEKLFF.

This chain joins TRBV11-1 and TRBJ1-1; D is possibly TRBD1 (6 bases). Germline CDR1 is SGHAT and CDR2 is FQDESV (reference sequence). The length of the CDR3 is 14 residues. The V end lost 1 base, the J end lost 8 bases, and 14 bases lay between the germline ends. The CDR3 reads CASSLVGGLKEAFF. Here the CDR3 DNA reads TGTGCCAGCAGCTTAGTGGGGGGGCTAAAGGAAGCTTTCTTT.

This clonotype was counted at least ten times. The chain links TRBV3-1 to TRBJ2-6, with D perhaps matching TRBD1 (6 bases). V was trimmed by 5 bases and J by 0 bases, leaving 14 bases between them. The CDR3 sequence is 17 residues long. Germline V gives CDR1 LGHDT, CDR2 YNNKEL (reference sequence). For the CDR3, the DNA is TGTGCCAGCAGCACCGCCAGGGGCCTCTCTGGGGCCAACGTCCTGACTTTC. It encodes CASSTARGLSGANVLTF.

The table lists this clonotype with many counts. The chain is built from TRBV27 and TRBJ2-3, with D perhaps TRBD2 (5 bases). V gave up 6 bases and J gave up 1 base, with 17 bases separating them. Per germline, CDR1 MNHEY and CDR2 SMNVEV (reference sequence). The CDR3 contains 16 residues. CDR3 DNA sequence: TGTGCCAGCAGGAAGCTTGAGGGCCCGGGCACAGATACGCAGTATTTT. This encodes CASRKLEGPGTDTQYF.

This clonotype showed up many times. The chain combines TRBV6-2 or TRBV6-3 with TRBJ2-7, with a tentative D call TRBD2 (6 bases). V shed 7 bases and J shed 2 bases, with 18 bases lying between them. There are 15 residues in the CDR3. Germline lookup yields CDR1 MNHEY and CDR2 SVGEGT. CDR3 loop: CASTYLDGGAYEQYF. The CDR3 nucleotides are TGTGCCAGCACCTACCTGGACGGCGGGGCCTACGAGCAGTACTTC.

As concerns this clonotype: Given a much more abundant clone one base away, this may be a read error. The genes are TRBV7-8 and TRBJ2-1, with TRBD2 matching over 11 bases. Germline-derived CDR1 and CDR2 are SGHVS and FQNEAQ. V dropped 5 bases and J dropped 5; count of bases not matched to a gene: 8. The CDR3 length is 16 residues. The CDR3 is CASSTGTSGYHNEQFF. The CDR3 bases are TGTGCCAGCAGCACAGGGACTAGCGGATACCACAATGAGCAGTTCTTC.

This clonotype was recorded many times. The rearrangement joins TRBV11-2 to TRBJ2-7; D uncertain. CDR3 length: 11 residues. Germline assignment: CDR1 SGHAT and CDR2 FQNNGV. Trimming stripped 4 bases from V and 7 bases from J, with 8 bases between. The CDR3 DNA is TGTGCCAGCAGCTCTCAGTTAGAGCAGTACTTC. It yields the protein CASSSQLEQYF.

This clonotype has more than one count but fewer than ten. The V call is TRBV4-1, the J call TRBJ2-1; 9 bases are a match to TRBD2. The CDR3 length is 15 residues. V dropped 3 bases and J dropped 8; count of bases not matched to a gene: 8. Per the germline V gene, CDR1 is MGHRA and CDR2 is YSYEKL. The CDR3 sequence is CASSHPGLASYEQFF. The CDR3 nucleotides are TGCGCCAGCAGCCATCCGGGACTAGCATCCTATGAGCAGTTCTTC.

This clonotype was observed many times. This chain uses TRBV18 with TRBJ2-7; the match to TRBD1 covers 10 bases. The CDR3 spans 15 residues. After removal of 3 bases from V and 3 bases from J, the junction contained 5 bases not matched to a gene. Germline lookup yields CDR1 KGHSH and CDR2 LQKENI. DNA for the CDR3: TGTGCCAGCTCACCTGAGGACAGGGGGTACTACGAGCAGTACTTC. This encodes CASSPEDRGYYEQYF.

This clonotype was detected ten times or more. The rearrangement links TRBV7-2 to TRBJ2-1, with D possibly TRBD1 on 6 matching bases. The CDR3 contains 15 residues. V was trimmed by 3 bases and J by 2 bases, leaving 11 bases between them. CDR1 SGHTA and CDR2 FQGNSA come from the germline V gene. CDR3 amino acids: CASSFNRDPYNEQFF. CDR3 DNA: TGTGCCAGCAGCTTCAACAGGGACCCCTACAATGAGCAGTTCTTC.

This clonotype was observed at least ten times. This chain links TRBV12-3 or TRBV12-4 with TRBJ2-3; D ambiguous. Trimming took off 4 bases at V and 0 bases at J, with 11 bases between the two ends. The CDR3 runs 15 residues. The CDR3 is CASSSPTSSTDTQYF. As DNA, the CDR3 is TGTGCCAGCAGTTCCCCCACTTCTAGCACAGATACGCAGTATTTT.

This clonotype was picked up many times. The CDR3 DNA is TGTGCCAGCAGCGCCGGACAGGGGGTGCCCTACAATGAGCAGTTCTTC. This gives the protein CASSAGQGVPYNEQFF. The rearrangement joins TRBV28 to TRBJ2-1, with 10 bases lining up with TRBD1. Per the germline V gene, CDR1 is MDHEN and CDR2 is SYDVKM. The CDR3 is 16 amino acids. With V trimmed by 6 bases and J by 2 bases, 7 bases remained unmatched.

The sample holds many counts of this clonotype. This chain's CDR3 is CASSFRAALHEQFF. CDR3 DNA sequence: TGTGCCAGCAGCTTTCGGGCTGCGTTGCATGAGCAGTTCTTC. The rearrangement uses TRBV7-2 and TRBJ2-1; D unresolved. This CDR3 region has 14 residues. CDR1 is SGHTA and CDR2 is FQGNSA in the germline V gene. V was cut by 3 bases and J by 8 bases, with 14 bases left in between.

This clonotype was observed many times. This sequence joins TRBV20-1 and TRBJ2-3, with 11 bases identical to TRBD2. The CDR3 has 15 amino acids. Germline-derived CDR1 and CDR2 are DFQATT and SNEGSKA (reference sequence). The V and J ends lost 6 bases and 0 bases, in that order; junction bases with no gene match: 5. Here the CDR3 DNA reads TGCAGTGCCAACCGACTAGCGGGGAGCACAGATACGCAGTATTTT. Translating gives CSANRLAGSTDTQYF.

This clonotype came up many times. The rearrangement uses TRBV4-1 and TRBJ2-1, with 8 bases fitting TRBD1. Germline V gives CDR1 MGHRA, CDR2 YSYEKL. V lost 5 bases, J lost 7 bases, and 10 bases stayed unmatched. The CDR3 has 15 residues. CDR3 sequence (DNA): TGCGCCAGCAGCACTCGGACAGGGCAAGGGAATGAGCAGTTCTTC. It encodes CASSTRTGQGNEQFF.

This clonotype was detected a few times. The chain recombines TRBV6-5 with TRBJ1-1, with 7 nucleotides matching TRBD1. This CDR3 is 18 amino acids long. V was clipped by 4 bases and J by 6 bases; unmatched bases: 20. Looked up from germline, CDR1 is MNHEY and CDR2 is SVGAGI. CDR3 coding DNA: TGTGCCAGCAGTTCTGACAGGGCCTTAAAAAAAGGTAGCGCTGAAGCTTTCTTT. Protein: CASSSDRALKKGSAEAFF.

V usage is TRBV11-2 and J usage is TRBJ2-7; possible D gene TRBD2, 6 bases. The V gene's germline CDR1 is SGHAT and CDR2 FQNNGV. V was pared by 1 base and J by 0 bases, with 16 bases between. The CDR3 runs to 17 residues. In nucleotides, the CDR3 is TGTGCCAGCAGCTTAGGTCCCGGGGGTAGGCTCTCCTACGAGCAGTACTTC. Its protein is CASSLGPGGRLSYEQYF.

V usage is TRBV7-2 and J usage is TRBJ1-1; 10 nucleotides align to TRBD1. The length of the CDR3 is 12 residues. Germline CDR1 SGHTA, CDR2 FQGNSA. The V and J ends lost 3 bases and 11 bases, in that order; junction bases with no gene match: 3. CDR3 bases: TGTGCCAGCAGCTTCGACAGGGGGCTTGCTTTCTTT. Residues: CASSFDRGLAFF.

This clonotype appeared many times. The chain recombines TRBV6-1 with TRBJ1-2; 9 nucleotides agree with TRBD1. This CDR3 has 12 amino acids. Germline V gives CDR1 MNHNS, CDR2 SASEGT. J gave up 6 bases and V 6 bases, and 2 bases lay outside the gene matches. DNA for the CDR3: TGTGCCAGCAGGGGACAGGGCGATGGCTACACCTTC. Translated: CASRGQGDGYTF.

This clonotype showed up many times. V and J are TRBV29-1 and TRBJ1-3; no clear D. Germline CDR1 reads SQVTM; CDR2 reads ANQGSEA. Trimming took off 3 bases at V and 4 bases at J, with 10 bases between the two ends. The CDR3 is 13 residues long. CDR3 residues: CSVEHRSGNTIYF. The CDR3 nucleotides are TGCAGCGTTGAGCATCGCAGCGGAAACACCATATATTTT.

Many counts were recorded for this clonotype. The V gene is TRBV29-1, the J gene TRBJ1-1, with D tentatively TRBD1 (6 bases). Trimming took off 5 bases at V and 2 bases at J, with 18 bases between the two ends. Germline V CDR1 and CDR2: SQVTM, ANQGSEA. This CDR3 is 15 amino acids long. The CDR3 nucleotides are TGCAGCGTTAGCAACCCAGGGGAGATTAACACTGAAGCTTTCTTT. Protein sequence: CSVSNPGEINTEAFF. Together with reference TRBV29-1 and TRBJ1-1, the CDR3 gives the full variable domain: SAVISQKPSRDICQRGTSLTIQCQVDSQVTMMFWYRQQPGQSLTLIATANQGSEATYESGFVIDKFPISRPNLTFSTLTVSNMSPEDSSIYLCSVSNPGEINTEAFFGQGTRLTVV.

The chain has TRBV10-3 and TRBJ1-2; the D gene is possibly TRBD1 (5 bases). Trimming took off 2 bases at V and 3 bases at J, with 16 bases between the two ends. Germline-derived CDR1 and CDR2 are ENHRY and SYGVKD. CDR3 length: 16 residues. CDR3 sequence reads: CAISESLLRGDYGYTF. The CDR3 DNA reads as TGTGCCATCAGTGAGAGCCTCCTGCGGGGCGACTATGGCTACACCTTC.